This TCR beta chain was captured in a study of OX40 agonist ivuxolimab in advanced cancers. Study-wide context: The group had a mean age of 60 years, ranged from roughly 23 to 79, and was less than 85% male. Study-wide points: The authors did not determine the antigen specificity of the expanded peripheral T cells. On average, CD8+ T cells showed a greater number of expanded clones than CD4+.

About this clone: The antigen remains unidentified.

Libraries were prepared by immunoSEQ multiplex PCR; TCRdb keeps only in-frame clonotypes and omits some of them. The data show about 50,000 clones, roughly nine tenths seen once. V lost 4 bases and J lost 11; bases outside the gene matches: 8. CDR1 is SGDLS, CDR2 YYNGEE, per germline. The CDR3 has 13 amino acids. At baseline, cycle 4 day 1, and cycle 7 day 1, blood was sampled. V gene TRBV9 combines with J gene TRBJ1-1; 10 bases line up with TRBD1. This material consisted of CD4+ or CD8+ T cells sorted from blood, taken in a trial of the OX40 agonist ivuxolimab. This clonotype was sampled from an adult with an advanced solid tumor such as melanoma, head and neck, liver or kidney cancer. CDR3 nucleotides: TGTGCCAGCAGCCCGGCCCGGGACAGGGGTGCTTTCTTT. Residues: CASSPARDRGAFF.